Many counts were recorded for the clone carrying this T cell receptor (beta chain). Its target is not known. Trimming stripped 3 bases from V and 10 bases from J, with 10 bases between. CDR3 length: 11 amino acids. The germline V gene has CDR1 SQVTM and CDR2 ANQGSEA. These data are taken from a study of blood T cells in healthy people across ages. Study-wide results and caveats: Roughly linearly, TCR beta diversity per million T cells fell as age increased.

It was with a sample-barcoded 5' primer and a J-beta primer mix that a second PCR of about 6 to 12 cycles was run. Unique molecular identifiers of 12 random nucleotides labeled each cDNA. Paired-end reads containing CDR3 totaled no fewer than 2.5 million for each sample. TCRdb reprocessed the 5' RACE reads via MiXCR and lists one record per CDR3 protein. The profile shows hundreds of thousands of distinct CDR3 sequences, about 30% of them singletons. This rearrangement joins TRBV29-1 to TRBJ2-1; no reliable D call. The sample consisted of blood. This clonotype was obtained from a woman of 80 years or more in good health. This CDR3 is CSVDNVGEQFF. The DNA for the CDR3 is TGCAGCGTTGATAACGTAGGGGAGCAGTTCTTC.